This T cell receptor (beta chain) was recovered during a study of T cell responses to AZD1222 COVID-19 vaccine. Findings and limits, study-wide: Repertoire samples came only from after the peak T cell response. White British ancestry dominated among donors, who included more females, and clonal diversity was possibly underestimated. Regions 160-218 and 743-854 held dominance among vaccine-associated CD4 TCRs, which spanned spike. When two AZD1222 doses had been given, Spike-specific TCR breadth and depth rose.

Repertoires were generated with immunoSEQ multiplex PCR, while TCRdb's copy carries only in-frame clones and drops some. In the table there are 40,000 to 55,000 clones, 80% of which are singletons. The CDR3 spans 14 residues. V lost 5 bases and J lost 3, with 10 bases in between. The germline CDR1 and CDR2 sequences are MNHNS and SASEGT. Comment on this clone: Its antigen is undetermined.

The origin of this receptor is an adult in good health. The material was peripheral blood, obtained on day 0 of AZD1222 vaccination. The chain carries TRBV6-1 and TRBJ1-4, with D possibly matching TRBD1 (6 bases). The CDR3 is CASSPRGANEKLFF. The CDR3 DNA sequence: TGTGCCAGCAGTCCCAGGGGAGCTAATGAAAAACTGTTTTTT.